The rows below give T cell receptor beta chains drawn from one sample of a study of blood T cells in healthy people across ages. TCRdb reanalysed the 5' RACE reads using MiXCR and keeps one entry per CDR3 protein. The sample yields 600,000 or so distinct CDR3 sequences, less than 35% seen once. Sample: blood. Every receptor here comes from an elderly woman in good health. CDR3s include the opening cysteine and the closing phenylalanine or tryptophan. A D gene is named only where the DNA matches it firmly. Clone size is not always given. Where it is, it says once, few, many or a class for expanded clones.

D | J | V | size | DNA | CDR3
. | TRBJ2-5 | TRBV20-1 | many | TGCAGTGCTAGAGATGCAAGCGCGAGAGAGACCCAGTACTTC | CSARDASARETQYF
TRBD2 | TRBJ2-1 | TRBV20-1 | . | TGCAGTGCAGAAGCGGGGGGCCTAAATGAGCAGTTCTTC | CSAEAGGLNEQFF
. | TRBJ2-7 | TRBV20-1 | . | TGCAGTGCTAGAGATCCAATCGGCGGGAAGGGCTACCGCGAGCAGTACTTC | CSARDPIGGKGYREQYF
. | TRBJ1-4 | TRBV5-1 | many | TGCGCCAGCAGCGAGATATCGCAGGAAAAACTGTTTTTT | CASSEISQEKLFF
TRBD1 | TRBJ1-2 | TRBV5-1 | many | TGCGCCAGCAGCGCGGCGGACAGGAGAAGCTATGGCTACACCTTC | CASSAADRRSYGYTF
. | TRBJ2-5 | TRBV6-1 | many | TGTGCCAGCGGACACAACCAAGAGACCCAGTACTTC | CASGHNQETQYF
. | TRBJ2-6 | TRBV10-2 | few | TGCGCCAGCAGTGAGTCATCGGGGCAGGGACTCTTTGGGGCCAACGTCCTGACTTTC | CASSESSGQGLFGANVLTF
TRBD1 | TRBJ1-4 | TRBV9 | . | TGTGCCAGCAGCGGGCCGACAGGGATAAATGAAAAACGGTTTTTT | CASSGPTGINEKRFF
TRBD2 | TRBJ2-5 | TRBV2 | . | TGTGCCAGCAGTGGGGGGTCTAGCGGGGCGTACTTC | CASSGGSSGAYF
. | TRBJ1-5 | TRBV10-3 | . | TGTGCCATCAGTGAGCCGTCGGGCGACACAGGAAATCAGCCCCAGCATTTT | CAISEPSGDTGNQPQHF
. | TRBJ2-1 | TRBV4-1 | . | TGCGCCAGCAGCCAAGAACGCTACCTCATCAATGAGCAGTTCTTC | CASSQERYLINEQFF
TRBD1 | TRBJ1-5 | TRBV20-1 | . | TGCAGTGCTAGAGTAGGGGGACAGGGGAGCAATCAGCCCCAGCATTTT | CSARVGGQGSNQPQHF
TRBD1 | TRBJ1-4 | TRBV6-2/TRBV6-3 | . | TGTGCCAGCAGCCTAGGGACAGCAGAAAAACGGTTTTTT | CASSLGTAEKRFF
. | TRBJ1-2 | TRBV5-5 | many | TGTGCCAGCAGACGGACTCTAAGTTATGGCTACACCTTC | CASRRTLSYGYTF
. | TRBJ2-7 | TRBV7-6 | many | TGTGCCAGCAGTAAGAGGGAGTCCTACGAGCAGTACTTC | CASSKRESYEQYF
. | TRBJ1-1 | TRBV20-1 | many | TGCAGTGCTAGAGATCCCAGAGGGGGGAACACTGAAGCTTTCTTT | CSARDPRGGNTEAFF
TRBD2 | TRBJ2-1 | TRBV20-1 | many | TGCAGTGCTAATTCGGGACTAGCGGGGAAACTGGGCTACAATGAGCAGTTCTTC | CSANSGLAGKLGYNEQFF
. | TRBJ2-1 | TRBV30 | . | TGTGCCTGGAGTGTAGGCTCCCTCTCTTACAATGAGCAGTTCTTC | CAWSVGSLSYNEQFF
. | TRBJ1-1 | TRBV18 | few | TGTGCCAGCTCACCCCAGGGTAACTTGAACACTGAAGCTTTCTTT | CASSPQGNLNTEAFF
TRBD2 | TRBJ2-7 | TRBV12-3/TRBV12-4 | many | TGTGCCAGCAGTCAACCCGGGGGGGAGCAGTACTTC | CASSQPGGEQYF
TRBD1 | TRBJ2-7 | TRBV12-3/TRBV12-4 | many | TGTGCCAGCGTGGACAGGGTCGGCTACGAGCAGTACTTC | CASVDRVGYEQYF
TRBD1 | TRBJ1-2 | TRBV6-5 | many | TGTGCCAGCAGGGAGTCAGGGGGCCACTATGGCTACACCTTC | CASRESGGHYGYTF
. | TRBJ2-1 | TRBV20-1 | . | TGCAGCGGGGCACTAGCTAGTAGCAATGAGCAGTTCTTC | CSGALASSNEQFF
. | TRBJ2-7 | TRBV29-1 | many | TGCAGCGTTGAAGACAGGTTCTCCTACGAGCAGTACTTC | CSVEDRFSYEQYF
. | TRBJ2-3 | TRBV12-3/TRBV12-4 | many | TGTGCCACCTCGGTAGGGACAGATACGCAGTATTTT | CATSVGTDTQYF
. | TRBJ2-3 | TRBV9 | many | TGTGCCAGCAGCGTAGGGGCTCTCACAGATACGCAGTATTTT | CASSVGALTDTQYF
. | TRBJ2-1 | TRBV11-2 | few | TGTGCCAGCAGCTTAGCATCCATGGAGCAGTTCTTC | CASSLASMEQFF
TRBD1 | TRBJ1-2 | TRBV6-1 | few | TGTGCCAGCAGTGGTTGGACAGGGGGTTCGTCCGGCTACACCTTC | CASSGWTGGSSGYTF
. | TRBJ2-5 | TRBV11-2 | many | TGTGCCAGCAGCAAAGAGTCCCTGGAGACCCAGTACTTC | CASSKESLETQYF
TRBD1 | TRBJ1-1 | TRBV5-1 | many | TGCGCCAGCAGCTTGATTCGGGACAGGAACACTGAAGCTTTCTTT | CASSLIRDRNTEAFF
. | TRBJ2-3 | TRBV7-2 | . | TGTGCCAGCAGCCTCCGGACCTTCGGGGATACGCAGTATTTT | CASSLRTFGDTQYF
. | TRBJ1-4 | TRBV20-1 | . | TGCAGTACTAGAGTGGCAGGGTGGGCTGAAAAACTGTTTTTT | CSTRVAGWAEKLFF
. | TRBJ2-1 | TRBV7-8 | . | TGTGCCAGAACGCGGGGGCCCCCCTGGGAGCAGTTCTTC | CARTRGPPWEQFF
. | TRBJ2-3 | TRBV5-1 | many | TGCGCCAGCAGCTTCGGAGCATTAAGCACAGATACGCAGTATTTT | CASSFGALSTDTQYF
TRBD2 | TRBJ2-3 | TRBV12-3/TRBV12-4 | . | TGTGCCAGCAGCCGACTAGCGGGACCCTCAGATACGCAGTATTTT | CASSRLAGPSDTQYF
. | TRBJ2-2 | TRBV5-1 | few | TGCGCCAGCAGCCCCAGGGGCCGGAACACCGGGGAGCTGTTTTTT | CASSPRGRNTGELFF
. | TRBJ2-3 | TRBV10-3 | many | TGTGCCATCAGGCTATCTGATAGCACAGATACGCAGTATTTT | CAIRLSDSTDTQYF
. | TRBJ1-1 | TRBV28 | . | TGTGCCAGCAGTTTAATCGAGGGAACTGAAGCTTTCTTT | CASSLIEGTEAFF
TRBD1 | TRBJ2-1 | TRBV20-1 | . | TGCAGTGCTAGAGAGCTGACAGGGGGGGACAATGAGCAGTTCTTC | CSARELTGGDNEQFF
. | TRBJ1-1 | TRBV5-1 | few | TGCGCCAGCAGCGAAAGGACAGACATGAACACTGAAGCTTTCTTT | CASSERTDMNTEAFF
. | TRBJ1-4 | TRBV7-9 | . | TGTGCCAGCGGCGACCGTGGGGGGACTAATGAAAAACCGTTTTTT | CASGDRGGTNEKPFF
TRBD1 | TRBJ1-2 | TRBV28 | many | TGTGCCAGCAGTACCGGGACAGATGTTAACTATGGCTACACCTTC | CASSTGTDVNYGYTF
TRBD1 | TRBJ2-7 | TRBV29-1 | . | TGCAGCGTCCGACAGGGTGGCATGTTCGAGCAGTACTTC | CSVRQGGMFEQYF
. | TRBJ1-5 | TRBV10-3 | few | TGTGCCATCAGTGTGGGGGGGCGGAATCAGCCCCAGCATTTT | CAISVGGRNQPQHF
. | TRBJ2-1 | TRBV24-1 | many | TGTGCCACCAGTGATCCACAGGGCAATGAGCAGTTCTTC | CATSDPQGNEQFF
. | TRBJ1-3 | TRBV7-9 | few | TGTGCCAGCAGCCCACAGCCCACCGCACCGAGATATTTT | CASSPQPTAPRYF
. | TRBJ1-5 | TRBV27 | few | TGTGCCAGCAGCTCGGACAGTTATTTAATCAGCCCCCAGCATTTT | CASSSDSYLISPQHF
TRBD2 | TRBJ2-3 | TRBV20-1 | few | TGCAGTGTCCCGGGACTAAAAGATACGCAGTATTTT | CSVPGLKDTQYF
. | TRBJ2-7 | TRBV12-3/TRBV12-4 | many | TGTGCCAGCAGTTTAGCCGGGTTCCACGAGCAGTACTTC | CASSLAGFHEQYF
TRBD2 | TRBJ2-7 | TRBV7-2 | . | TGTGCCAGCAGCTGGCCTAACGGGGGGGCAGGTGAGCAGTACTTC | CASSWPNGGAGEQYF
TRBD1 | TRBJ1-2 | TRBV12-3/TRBV12-4 | many | TGTGCCAGCGTGTCCTCCGGGACAGGGATCCCCTATGGCTACACCTTC | CASVSSGTGIPYGYTF
TRBD1 | TRBJ1-2 | TRBV5-1 | . | TGCGCCAGCAGGCTACAGGGGGCGGACTATGGCTACACCTTC | CASRLQGADYGYTF
TRBD1 | TRBJ2-3 | TRBV7-2 | many | TGTGCCAGCAGCCCGGGGGGACAGGGGGCTGGCGATACGCAGTATTTT | CASSPGGQGAGDTQYF
TRBD2 | TRBJ2-1 | TRBV30 | many | TGTGCCCAGCGGGGAGTATACAATGAGCAGTTCTTC | CAQRGVYNEQFF
. | TRBJ1-1 | TRBV20-1 | . | TGTAGTGCTGCCCGGGACACCAGTGAAGCTTTCTTT | CSAARDTSEAFF
TRBD1 | TRBJ1-1 | TRBV5-5 | many | TGTGCCAGCAGCCCGGGACAGGGGGGCGCTGAAGCTTTCTTT | CASSPGQGGAEAFF
. | TRBJ2-7 | TRBV7-2 | many | TGTGCCAGCAGCCACCCCACTCCGGGGTACGAGCAGTACTTC | CASSHPTPGYEQYF
. | TRBJ1-2 | TRBV20-1 | many | TGCAGTGCTAGGGGCCAGGGCCGCGAGAGCTACACCTTC | CSARGQGRESYTF
. | TRBJ2-2 | TRBV4-2 | many | TGTGCCAGCAGCCAAGTGAGAACGGCGGGGTCCGGGGAGCTGTTTTTT | CASSQVRTAGSGELFF